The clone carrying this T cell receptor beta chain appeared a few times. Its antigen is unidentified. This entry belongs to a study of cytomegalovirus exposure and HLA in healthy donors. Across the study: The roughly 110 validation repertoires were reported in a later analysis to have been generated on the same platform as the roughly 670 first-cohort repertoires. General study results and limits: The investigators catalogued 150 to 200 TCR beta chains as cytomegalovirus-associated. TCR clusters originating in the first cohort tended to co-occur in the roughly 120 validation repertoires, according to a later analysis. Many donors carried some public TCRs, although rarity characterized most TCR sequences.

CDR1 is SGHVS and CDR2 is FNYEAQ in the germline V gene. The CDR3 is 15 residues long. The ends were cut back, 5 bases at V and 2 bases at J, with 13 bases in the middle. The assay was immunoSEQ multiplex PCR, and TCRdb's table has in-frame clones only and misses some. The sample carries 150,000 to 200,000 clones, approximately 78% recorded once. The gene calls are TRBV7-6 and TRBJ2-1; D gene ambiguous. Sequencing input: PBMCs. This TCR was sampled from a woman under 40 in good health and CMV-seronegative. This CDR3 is CASSPRIDTYNEQFF. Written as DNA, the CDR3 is TGTGCCAGCAGCCCCCGTATCGACACCTACAATGAGCAGTTCTTC.